What follows are 18 T cell receptor beta chains derived from one specimen sequenced in a study of blood T cell repertoires in COVID-19. Method: immunoSEQ multiplex PCR; TCRdb's copy keeps in-frame clones and lacks some. The sample consists of roughly 260,000 clones, around nine tenths of them appearing once. The specimen sequenced was peripheral blood. The receptor source for this set is a man aged 35-49 years who had recovered from COVID-19.

The chain combines TRBV5-6 with TRBJ2-7, with a possible D match to TRBD1 (6 bases). The CDR3 has 15 residues. Germline-derived CDR1 and CDR2 are SGHDT and YYEEEE. Trimming took 2 bases from V and 3 from J, leaving 15 bases between them. The CDR3 reads CASSLGQPTSYEQYF. CDR3 nucleotides: TGTGCCAGCAGCTTAGGACAGCCTACAAGCTACGAGCAGTACTTC.

In its sample, this clone was seen a few times. This rearrangement joins TRBV5-8 to TRBJ1-5; the match to TRBD1 covers 7 bases. V dropped 4 bases and J dropped 0; count of bases not matched to a gene: 4. Germline CDR1 and CDR2: SGHTS and YDEGEE. The CDR3 runs to 15 residues. The CDR3 nucleotides read TGTGCCAGCAGCCTGGGACAGAATAGCAATCAGCCCCAGCATTTT. Its protein is CASSLGQNSNQPQHF.

J is TRBJ1-4 and V is TRBV10-3, with D possibly being TRBD1 (6 bases). V gave up 0 bases and J gave up 7 bases, with 15 bases separating them. CDR3 size: 16 residues. CDR1 is ENHRY and CDR2 is SYGVKD in the germline V gene. CDR3 nucleotides: TGTGCCATCAGTGAGTCCGGCAGGGGACTAGGTGAAAAACTGTTTTTT. This encodes CAISESGRGLGEKLFF.

The chain links TRBV7-2 to TRBJ1-5, with D uncertain. CDR3 length equals 15 residues. V was trimmed by 1 base and J by 2 bases, leaving 9 bases between them. Germline CDR1 SGHTA, CDR2 FQGNSA. CDR3 coding DNA: TGTGCCAGCAGCTTAGTGCGCTCGGGCAATCAGCCCCAGCATTTT. This codes for CASSLVRSGNQPQHF.

The chain employs TRBV6-1 and TRBJ2-6; 8 bases agree with TRBD1. This CDR3 comprises 17 residues. Germline loops: CDR1 MNHNS, CDR2 SASEGT. The ends lost 1 base at V and 3 bases at J; junction bases unmatched: 5. The CDR3 DNA reads as TGTGCCAGCAGTGAAGGGTACAGGGGGTTTGGGGCCAACGTCCTGACTTTC. Protein: CASSEGYRGFGANVLTF.

The CDR3 sequence is CASRGQNNQPQHF. CDR3 sequence (DNA): TGTGCCAGCAGGGGACAGAATAATCAGCCCCAGCATTTT. The rearrangement uses TRBV6-5 and TRBJ1-5, with 7 bases fitting TRBD1. Trimming removed 6 bases from V and 4 bases from J; junction bases left unmatched: 3. This CDR3 is built from 13 residues. Germline assignment: CDR1 MNHEY and CDR2 SVGAGI.

The chain links TRBV7-6 to TRBJ2-1; the match to TRBD1 covers 11 bases. Looked up from germline, CDR1 is SGHVS and CDR2 is FNYEAQ. There are 16 residues in the CDR3. The V gene end was trimmed by 1 base and the J gene end by 5 bases; junction bases not matched to a gene: 4. Here the CDR3 reads CASSLGGTGGNNEQFF. CDR3 sequence (DNA): TGTGCCAGCAGCTTAGGGGGGACAGGGGGTAACAATGAGCAGTTCTTC.

This chain uses TRBV6-4 with TRBJ2-1, with 8 bases lining up with TRBD2. Germline V gene lookup returns CDR1 MRHNA and CDR2 SNTAGT. This CDR3 contains 15 residues. The J segment lost 6 bases and the V segment lost 5 bases, leaving 9 bases of the junction unmatched. Written as DNA, the CDR3 is TGTGCCAGCAGTCCATCCGGGACTAGATCCAATGAGCAGTTCTTC. It specifies CASSPSGTRSNEQFF.

This chain links TRBV5-6 with TRBJ1-2; TRBD1 aligns across 7 bases. Trimming at V came to 4 bases and at J to 3 bases, leaving 15 bases not matched to a gene. The CDR3 consists of 17 residues. Germline values: CDR1 SGHDT, CDR2 YYEEEE. The DNA for the CDR3 is TGTGCCAGCAGCCTCCCCGGGGACAGTGCATTCCACTATGGCTACACCTTC. Residues: CASSLPGDSAFHYGYTF. The whole variable domain, filled in from reference TRBV5-6 and TRBJ1-2, reads DAGVTQSPTHLIKTRGQQVTLRCSPKSGHDTVSWYQQALGQGPQFIFQYYEEEERQRGNFPDRFSGHQFPNYSSELNVNALLLGDSALYLCASSLPGDSAFHYGYTFGSGTRLTVV.

The chain employs TRBV18 and TRBJ1-2; 7 bases fit TRBD1. The CDR3 loop spans 14 amino acids. Germline loops: CDR1 KGHSH, CDR2 LQKENI. V lost 0 bases, J lost 4 bases, and 2 bases stayed unmatched. In DNA, the CDR3 is TGTGCCAGCTCACCACCGACAGGGACCTATGGCTACACCTTC. It translates to CASSPPTGTYGYTF.

The V call is TRBV9, the J call TRBJ2-5; D is uncertain. The length of the CDR3 is 12 residues. V was shortened by 0 bases and J by 4 bases, with 4 bases between the two germline ends. Germline V CDR1 and CDR2: SGDLS, YYNGEE. Written as DNA, the CDR3 is TGTGCCAGCAGCGTAGCGGGAGAGACCCAGTACTTC. It codes for CASSVAGETQYF.

The chain is built from TRBV23-1 and TRBJ1-5, with 12 bases lining up with TRBD1. TRBV23-1 is treated as an ORF (open reading frame) with a function not yet certain. There are 18 residues in the CDR3. J gave up 2 bases and V 8 bases, and 13 bases lay outside the gene matches. As DNA, the CDR3 is TGCGCCAGCGATCGTAGCGGGACAGGGGGCTATGGCAATCAGCCCCAGCATTTT. Its protein product is CASDRSGTGGYGNQPQHF.

The V gene is TRBV11-3, the J gene TRBJ2-7; 7 bases agree with TRBD2. CDR1 is SGHNT, CDR2 YENEEA, per germline. J lost 0 bases, V lost 5 bases, and 4 bases had no gene match. The CDR3 is 14 amino acids. This chain's CDR3 is CASSRGGSSYEQYF. The CDR3 DNA reads TGTGCCAGCAGCCGGGGCGGGAGCTCCTACGAGCAGTACTTC.

The chain combines TRBV5-5 with TRBJ2-7; D possibly corresponds to TRBD2 (6 bases). V was cut by 3 bases and J by 2 bases, with 12 bases left in between. The CDR3 is 14 residues long. Germline assignment: CDR1 SGHKS and CDR2 YYEKEE (reference sequence). CDR3 sequence reads: CASSSGTDTYEQYF. CDR3 nucleotides: TGTGCCAGCAGCTCCGGGACTGATACCTACGAGCAGTACTTC.

In its sample, this clone was seen a few times. The CDR3 sequence: CASREPGLAAYNEQFF. For the CDR3, the DNA is TGTGCCAGCAGGGAACCGGGACTAGCGGCCTACAATGAGCAGTTCTTC. V and J are TRBV6-6 and TRBJ2-1, with 11 bases aligning to TRBD2. The ends lost 6 bases at V and 2 bases at J; junction bases unmatched: 6. Germline V gives CDR1 MNHNY, CDR2 SVGAGI (reference sequence). The CDR3 consists of 16 residues.

The chain joins TRBV10-3 to TRBJ2-7, with TRBD2 matching over 8 bases. With V trimmed by 0 bases and J by 2 bases, 3 bases remained unmatched. This CDR3 region has 15 residues. CDR1 and CDR2 from the germline V gene are ENHRY and SYGVKD. Written as DNA, the CDR3 is TGTGCCATCAGTGAGTCCACTAGCGGACCCTACGAGCAGTACTTC. Amino acid sequence: CAISESTSGPYEQYF.

The V gene is TRBV5-1, the J gene TRBJ2-5, with TRBD2 matching over 10 bases. The length of the CDR3 is 16 residues. V lost 0 bases and J lost 4; bases outside the gene matches: 6. Germline CDR1 and CDR2: SGHRS and YFSETQ. The CDR3 is CASSLVKASGRETQYF. CDR3 DNA: TGCGCCAGCAGCTTGGTTAAGGCTAGCGGGAGAGAGACCCAGTACTTC.

V gene TRBV4-3 combines with J gene TRBJ1-2; perhaps TRBD1 as D (6 bases). V shed 1 base and J shed 2 bases, with 11 bases lying between them. This CDR3 is built from 15 residues. Germline CDR1 is LGHNA and CDR2 is YSLEER. The CDR3 protein is CASSQGAGANYGYTF. CDR3 DNA: TGCGCCAGCAGCCAAGGAGCAGGGGCGAACTATGGCTACACCTTC.